This T cell receptor (beta chain) is drawn from a study of blood T cells in healthy people across ages. Study conclusions and caveats: Per million T cells, TCR beta diversity dropped about linearly as age rose. Unsorted PBMC input precluded a conclusive naive versus antigen-experienced comparison.

A word on this clonotype: Antigen specificity is unknown.

Each sample had at least 6.5 million PBMCs isolated. The use of a sample-barcoded 5' primer and a J-beta primer mix characterized a second PCR of roughly 6 to 12 cycles. From the 5' RACE reads, TCRdb called clonotypes with MiXCR, one entry per CDR3 protein. The profile covers more than 650,000 distinct CDR3 sequences, with 22% appearing a single time and around 22% taken by the ten largest. The clonotype originates from a man in his 70s in good health. What was sequenced was blood.

CDR3 protein: CASSSRQGGTGNTIYF. CDR3 sequence (DNA): TGTGCCAGCAGCAGCCGACAGGGAGGAACTGGAAACACCATATATTTT. The rearrangement uses TRBV6-1 and TRBJ1-3; 7 bases are a match to TRBD1. V was pared by 6 bases and J by 2 bases, with 10 bases of the junction left unmatched. CDR1 and CDR2 from the germline V gene are MNHNS and SASEGT. This CDR3 has 16 residues.